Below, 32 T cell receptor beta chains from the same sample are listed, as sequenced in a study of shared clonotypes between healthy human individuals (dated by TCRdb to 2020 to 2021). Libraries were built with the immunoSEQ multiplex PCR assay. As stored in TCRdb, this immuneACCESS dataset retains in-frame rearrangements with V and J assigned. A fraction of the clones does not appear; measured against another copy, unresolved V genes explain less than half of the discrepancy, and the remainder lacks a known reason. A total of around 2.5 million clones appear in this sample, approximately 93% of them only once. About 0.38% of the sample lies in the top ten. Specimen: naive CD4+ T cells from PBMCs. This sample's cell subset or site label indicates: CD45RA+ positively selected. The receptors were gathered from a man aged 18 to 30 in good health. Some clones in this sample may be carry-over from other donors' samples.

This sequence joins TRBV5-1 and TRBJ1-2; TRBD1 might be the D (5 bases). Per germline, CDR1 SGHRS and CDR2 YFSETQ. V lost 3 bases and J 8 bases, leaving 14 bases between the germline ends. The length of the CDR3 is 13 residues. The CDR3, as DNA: TGCGCCAGCAGCTCCCACCCCAGGGACGGCTACACCTTC. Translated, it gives CASSSHPRDGYTF.

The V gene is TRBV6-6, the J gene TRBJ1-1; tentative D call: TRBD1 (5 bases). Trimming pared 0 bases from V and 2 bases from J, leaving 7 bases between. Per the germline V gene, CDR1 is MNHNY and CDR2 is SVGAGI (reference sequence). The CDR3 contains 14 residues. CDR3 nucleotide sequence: TGTGCCAGCAGTTACTCGGACACTAACACTGAAGCTTTCTTT. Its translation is CASSYSDTNTEAFF.

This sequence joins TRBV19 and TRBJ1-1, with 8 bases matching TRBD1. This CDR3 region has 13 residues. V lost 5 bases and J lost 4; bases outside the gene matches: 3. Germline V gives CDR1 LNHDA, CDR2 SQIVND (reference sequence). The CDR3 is CASSSTGGTEAFF. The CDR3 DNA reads TGTGCCAGTAGTTCAACAGGGGGCACTGAAGCTTTCTTT.

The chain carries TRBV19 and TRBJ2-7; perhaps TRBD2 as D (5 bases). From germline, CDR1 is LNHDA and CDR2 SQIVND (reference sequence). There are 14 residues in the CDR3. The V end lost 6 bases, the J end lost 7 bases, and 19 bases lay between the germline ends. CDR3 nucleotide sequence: TGTGCCAGTAGCGGACTCCCCTCGGGTGGGGAGCAGTACTTC. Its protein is CASSGLPSGGEQYF.

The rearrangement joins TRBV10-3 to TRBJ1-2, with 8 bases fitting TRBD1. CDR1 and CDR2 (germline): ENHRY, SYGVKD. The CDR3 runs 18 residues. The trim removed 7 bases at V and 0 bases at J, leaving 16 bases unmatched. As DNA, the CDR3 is TGTGCCATCACCCCATGGGTCGGGACAGGCGAAACTAACTATGGCTACACCTTC. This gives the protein CAITPWVGTGETNYGYTF.

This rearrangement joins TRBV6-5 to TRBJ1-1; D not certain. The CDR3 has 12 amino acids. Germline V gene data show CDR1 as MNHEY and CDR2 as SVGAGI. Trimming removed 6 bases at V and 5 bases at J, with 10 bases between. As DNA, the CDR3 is TGTGCCAGCAGCATCGGGCGTACTGAAGCTTTCTTT. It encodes CASSIGRTEAFF.

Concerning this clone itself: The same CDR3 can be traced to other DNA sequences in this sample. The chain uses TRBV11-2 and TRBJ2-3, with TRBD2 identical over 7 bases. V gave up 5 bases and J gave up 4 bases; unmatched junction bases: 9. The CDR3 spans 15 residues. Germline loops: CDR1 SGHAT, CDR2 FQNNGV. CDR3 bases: TGTGCCAGCAGCCCCGGGGCCCGGGGGGCAGATACGCAGTATTTT. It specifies CASSPGARGADTQYF.

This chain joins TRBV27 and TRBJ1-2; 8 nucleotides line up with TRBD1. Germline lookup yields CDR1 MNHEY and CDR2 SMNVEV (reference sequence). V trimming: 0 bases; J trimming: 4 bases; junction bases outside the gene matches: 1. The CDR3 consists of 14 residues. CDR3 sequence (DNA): TGTGCCAGCAGTTTATCACAGGGGGTCTATGGCTACACCTTC. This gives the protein CASSLSQGVYGYTF.

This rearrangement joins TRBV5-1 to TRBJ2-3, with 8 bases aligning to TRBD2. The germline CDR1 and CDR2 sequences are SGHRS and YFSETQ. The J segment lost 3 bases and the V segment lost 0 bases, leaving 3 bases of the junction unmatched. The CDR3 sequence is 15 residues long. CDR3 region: CASSLDGRGTDTQYF. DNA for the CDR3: TGCGCCAGCAGCTTGGACGGGAGGGGAACAGATACGCAGTATTTT.

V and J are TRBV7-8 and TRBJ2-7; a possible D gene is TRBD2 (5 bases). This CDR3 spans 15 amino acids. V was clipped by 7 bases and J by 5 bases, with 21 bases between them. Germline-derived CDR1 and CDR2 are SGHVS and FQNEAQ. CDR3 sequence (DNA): TGTGCCAGCACACTAACAAGCGGACCCAACCACGAGCAGTACTTC. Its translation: CASTLTSGPNHEQYF.

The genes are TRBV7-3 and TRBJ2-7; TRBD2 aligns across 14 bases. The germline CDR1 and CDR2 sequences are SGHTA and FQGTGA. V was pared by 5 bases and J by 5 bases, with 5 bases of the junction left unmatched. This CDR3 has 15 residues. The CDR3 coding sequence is TGTGCCAGCAGCCCCGGACTAGCGGGAGGAGACGAGCAGTACTTC. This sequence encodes CASSPGLAGGDEQYF. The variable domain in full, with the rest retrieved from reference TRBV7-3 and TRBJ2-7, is GAGVSQTPSNKVTEKGKYVELRCDPISGHTALYWYRQSLGQGPEFLIYFQGTGAADDSGLPNDRFFAVRPEGSVSTLKIQRTERGDSAVYLCASSPGLAGGDEQYFGPGTRLTVT.

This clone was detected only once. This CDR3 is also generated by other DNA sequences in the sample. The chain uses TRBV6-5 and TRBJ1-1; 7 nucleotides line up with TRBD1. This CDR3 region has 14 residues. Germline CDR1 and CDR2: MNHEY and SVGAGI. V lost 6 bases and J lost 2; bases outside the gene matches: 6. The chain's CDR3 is CASRLNRGNTEAFF. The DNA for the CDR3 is TGTGCCAGCAGGCTGAACAGGGGAAACACTGAAGCTTTCTTT.

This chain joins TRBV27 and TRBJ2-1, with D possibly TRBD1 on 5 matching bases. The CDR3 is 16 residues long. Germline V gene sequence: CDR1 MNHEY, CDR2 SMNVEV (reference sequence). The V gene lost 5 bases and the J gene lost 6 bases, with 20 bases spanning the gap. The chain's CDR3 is CASSPRGNHPTNEQFF. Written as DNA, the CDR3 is TGTGCCAGCAGTCCTAGGGGAAACCACCCCACCAATGAGCAGTTCTTC.

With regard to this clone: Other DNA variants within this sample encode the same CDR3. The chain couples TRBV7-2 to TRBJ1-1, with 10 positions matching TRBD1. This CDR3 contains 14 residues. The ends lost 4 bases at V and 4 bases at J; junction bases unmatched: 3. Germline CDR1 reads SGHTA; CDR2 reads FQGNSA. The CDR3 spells CASSSRTGGTEAFF. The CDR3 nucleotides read TGTGCCAGCAGCTCCCGGACAGGGGGCACTGAAGCTTTCTTT.

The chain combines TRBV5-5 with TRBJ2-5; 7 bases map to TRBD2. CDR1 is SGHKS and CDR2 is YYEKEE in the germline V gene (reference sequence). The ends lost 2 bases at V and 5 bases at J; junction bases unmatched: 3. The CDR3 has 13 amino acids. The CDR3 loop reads CASSFWGGETQYF. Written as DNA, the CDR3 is TGTGCCAGCAGCTTTTGGGGAGGGGAGACCCAGTACTTC. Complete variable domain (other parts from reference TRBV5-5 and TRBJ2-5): DAGVTQSPTHLIKTRGQQVTLRCSPISGHKSVSWYQQVLGQGPQFIFQYYEKEERGRGNFPDRFSARQFPNYSSELNVNALLLGDSALYLCASSFWGGETQYFGPGTRLLVL.

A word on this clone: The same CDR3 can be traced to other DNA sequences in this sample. The CDR3 spells CASRLGQVNTEAFF. Written as DNA, the CDR3 is TGTGCCAGCAGACTCGGACAGGTGAACACTGAAGCTTTCTTT. The chain couples TRBV28 to TRBJ1-1; 7 bases match TRBD1. Germline V CDR1 and CDR2: MDHEN, SYDVKM. This CDR3 is built from 14 residues. Trimming took 6 bases from V and 0 from J; bases not matched to a gene: 4.

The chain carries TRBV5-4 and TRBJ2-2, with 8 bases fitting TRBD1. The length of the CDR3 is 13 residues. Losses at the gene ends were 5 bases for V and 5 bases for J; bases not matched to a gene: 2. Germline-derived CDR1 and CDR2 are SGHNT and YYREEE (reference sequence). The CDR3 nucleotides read TGTGCCAGCAGACGGGACAGGACCGGGGAGCTGTTTTTT. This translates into CASRRDRTGELFF.

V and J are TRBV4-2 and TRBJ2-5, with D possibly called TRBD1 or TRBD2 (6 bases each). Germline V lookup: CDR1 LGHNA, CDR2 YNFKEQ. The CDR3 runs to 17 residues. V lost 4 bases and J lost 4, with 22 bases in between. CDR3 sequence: CASSPLRVSEGGETQYF. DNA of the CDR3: TGTGCCAGCAGCCCGCTCAGGGTGTCGGAGGGGGGAGAGACCCAGTACTTC.

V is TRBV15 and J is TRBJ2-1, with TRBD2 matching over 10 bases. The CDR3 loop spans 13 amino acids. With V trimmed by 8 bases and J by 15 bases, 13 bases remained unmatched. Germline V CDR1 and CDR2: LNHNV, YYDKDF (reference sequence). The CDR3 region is CATAPLAGAPPFF. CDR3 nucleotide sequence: TGTGCCACCGCCCCTCTAGCGGGGGCACCTCCGTTCTTC.

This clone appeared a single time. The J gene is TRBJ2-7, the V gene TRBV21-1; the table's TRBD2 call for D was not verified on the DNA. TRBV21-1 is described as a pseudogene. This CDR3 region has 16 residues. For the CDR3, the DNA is TGTGCCAGCAGCAAGGTACTAGCGGGCGCATCCTACGAGCAGTACTTC. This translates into CASSKVLAGASYEQYF.

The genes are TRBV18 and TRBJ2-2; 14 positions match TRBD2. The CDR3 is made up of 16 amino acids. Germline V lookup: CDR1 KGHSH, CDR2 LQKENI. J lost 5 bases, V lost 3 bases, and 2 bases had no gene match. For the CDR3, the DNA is TGTGCCAGCTCACCGGGGACTAGCGGGAGAACCGGGGAGCTGTTTTTT. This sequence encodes CASSPGTSGRTGELFF.

CDR3 DNA: TGCGCCAGCAGCTTGGTAGGTCAGCCTTCCTACGAGCAGTACTTC. Protein product: CASSLVGQPSYEQYF. The chain uses TRBV5-1 and TRBJ2-7, with D unresolved. Trimming took 0 bases from V and 1 from J, leaving 11 bases between them. The CDR3 covers 15 residues. Germline V gene sequence: CDR1 SGHRS, CDR2 YFSETQ.

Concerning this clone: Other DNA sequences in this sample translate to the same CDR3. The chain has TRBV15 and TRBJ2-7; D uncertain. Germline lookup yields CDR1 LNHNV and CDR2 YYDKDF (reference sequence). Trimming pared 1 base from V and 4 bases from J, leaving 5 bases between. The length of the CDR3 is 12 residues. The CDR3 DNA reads TGTGCCACCAGCAGAGCCAGATACGAGCAGTACTTC. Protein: CATSRARYEQYF.

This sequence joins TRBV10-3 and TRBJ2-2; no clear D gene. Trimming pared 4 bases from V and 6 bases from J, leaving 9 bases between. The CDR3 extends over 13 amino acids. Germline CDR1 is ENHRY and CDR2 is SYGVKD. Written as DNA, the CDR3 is TGTGCCATCAGTGGCCCAGGATCCGGGGAGCTGTTTTTT. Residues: CAISGPGSGELFF.

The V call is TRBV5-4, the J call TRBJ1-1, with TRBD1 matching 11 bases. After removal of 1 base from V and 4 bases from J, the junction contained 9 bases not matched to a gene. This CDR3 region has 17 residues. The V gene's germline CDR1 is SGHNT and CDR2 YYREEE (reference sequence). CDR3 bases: TGTGCCAGCAGCTTGAGGACAGGGGGCGCAACGGGCACTGAAGCTTTCTTT. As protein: CASSLRTGGATGTEAFF.

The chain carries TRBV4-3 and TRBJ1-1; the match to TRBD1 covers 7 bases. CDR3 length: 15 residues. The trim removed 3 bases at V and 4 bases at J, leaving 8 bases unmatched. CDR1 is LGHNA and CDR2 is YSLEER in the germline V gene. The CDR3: CASSHGLRGTTEAFF. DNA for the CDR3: TGCGCCAGCAGCCATGGCCTCAGGGGGACCACTGAAGCTTTCTTT.

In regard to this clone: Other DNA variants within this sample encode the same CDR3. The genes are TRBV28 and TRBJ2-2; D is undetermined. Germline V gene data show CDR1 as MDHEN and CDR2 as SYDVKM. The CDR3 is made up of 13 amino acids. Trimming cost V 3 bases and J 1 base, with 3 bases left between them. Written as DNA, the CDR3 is TGTGCCAGCAGTTTGGGGAACACCGGGGAGCTGTTTTTT. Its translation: CASSLGNTGELFF. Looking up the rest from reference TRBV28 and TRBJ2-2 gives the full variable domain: DVKVTQSSRYLVKRTGEKVFLECVQDMDHENMFWYRQDPGLGLRLIYFSYDVKMKEKGDIPEGYSVSREKKERFSLILESASTNQTSMYLCASSLGNTGELFFGEGSRLTVL.

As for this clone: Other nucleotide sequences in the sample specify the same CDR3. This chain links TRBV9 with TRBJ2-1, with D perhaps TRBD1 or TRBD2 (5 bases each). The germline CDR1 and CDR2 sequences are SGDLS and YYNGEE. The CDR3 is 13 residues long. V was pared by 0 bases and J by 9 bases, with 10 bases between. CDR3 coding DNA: TGTGCCAGCAGCGTAGTCGGGGCGGGTGAGCAGTTCTTC. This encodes CASSVVGAGEQFF.

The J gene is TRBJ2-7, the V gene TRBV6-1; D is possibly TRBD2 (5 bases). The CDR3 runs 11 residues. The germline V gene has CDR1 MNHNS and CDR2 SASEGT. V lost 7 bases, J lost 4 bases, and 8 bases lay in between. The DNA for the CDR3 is TGTGCCAGCAAGGACTTATACGAGCAGTACTTC. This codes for CASKDLYEQYF.

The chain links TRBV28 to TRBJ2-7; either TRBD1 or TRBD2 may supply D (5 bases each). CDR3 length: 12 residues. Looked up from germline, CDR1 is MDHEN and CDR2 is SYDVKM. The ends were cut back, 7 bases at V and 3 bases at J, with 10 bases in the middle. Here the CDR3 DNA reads TGTGCCAGCAAATCGAGGGGCTACGAGCAGTACTTC. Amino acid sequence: CASKSRGYEQYF.

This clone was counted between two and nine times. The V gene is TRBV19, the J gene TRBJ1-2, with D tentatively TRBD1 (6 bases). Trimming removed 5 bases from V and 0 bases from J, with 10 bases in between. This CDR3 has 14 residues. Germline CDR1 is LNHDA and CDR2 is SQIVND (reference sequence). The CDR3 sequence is CASSLTGPNYGYTF. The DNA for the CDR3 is TGTGCCAGTAGTTTGACAGGTCCTAACTATGGCTACACCTTC.

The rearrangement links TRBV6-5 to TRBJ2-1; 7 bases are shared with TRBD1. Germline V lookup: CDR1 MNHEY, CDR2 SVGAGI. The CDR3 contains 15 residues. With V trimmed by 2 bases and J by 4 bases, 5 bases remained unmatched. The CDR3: CASSYMIQGYNEQFF. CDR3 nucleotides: TGTGCCAGCAGTTACATGATACAGGGGTACAATGAGCAGTTCTTC.